This T cell receptor beta chain was documented in a study of blood T cell repertoires in COVID-19. This clone has a handful of counts. TCRdb's copy holds only in-frame clones and misses some; the assay was immunoSEQ multiplex PCR. Of about 58,000 clones in the sample, approximately 77% were seen once. This CDR3 comprises 13 residues. CDR1 MNHEY and CDR2 SMNVEV come from the germline V gene (reference sequence). V lost 3 bases to trimming and J lost 1 base, with 6 bases between them. The chain employs TRBV27 and TRBJ1-1; no reliable D call. This receptor was taken from a human donor in a cohort sampled during active COVID-19. Sequenced material: peripheral blood. The CDR3 is CASSFRRNTEAFF. CDR3 nucleotides: TGTGCCAGCAGTTTTAGAAGGAACACTGAAGCTTTCTTT.